This entry concerns a single TCR beta chain. In the study's own analysis: Quantification of nucleated cells was approximated via reference gene primer amplification. Clones were read by immunoSEQ multiplex PCR, and TCRdb kept only the in-frame ones, dropping some. Clone size and V and J calls were adopted from that table, with D and trimming inferred from the DNA. The sample gives about 110,000 clones, about 85% of which show up once; around 4.4% is in the top ten. The CDR3 loop spans 14 amino acids. V was clipped by 3 bases and J by 9 bases, with 15 bases between them. In germline, CDR1 is DFQATT, CDR2 SNEGSKA (reference sequence). This entry is derived from a study of blood T cell repertoires in COVID-19. Study information: From the United States, Italy and Spain came samples of acute and convalescent COVID-19. The cDNA or gDNA used as material had been derived from T cells, B-cell-depleted T cells, or PBMCs.

The receptor was derived from a human donor in a cohort sampled during active COVID-19. The rearrangement links TRBV20-1 to TRBJ1-6, with D perhaps matching TRBD1 (5 bases). Sequencing was performed on peripheral blood. The CDR3 region is CSASAGGRFSPLHF. As DNA, the CDR3 is TGCAGTGCTAGTGCCGGGGGACGTTTTTCACCCCTCCACTTT.